A single sample gave rise to the 20 T cell receptor beta chains below, sequenced in a study of control samples from healthy donors and cancer patients. The data were produced by immunoSEQ multiplex PCR, yet TCRdb's version contains in-frame clones alone and is incomplete. The sample records about 80,000 clones, approximately 89% being singletons. Sample: blood. The receptor set was obtained from a middle-aged man in good health.

J is TRBJ1-1 and V is TRBV29-1; D may be TRBD1 (5 bases). CDR1 and CDR2 (germline): SQVTM, ANQGSEA. The V and J ends lost 4 bases and 0 bases respectively, with 12 bases between them. The CDR3 is made up of 14 amino acids. CDR3 nucleotides: TGCAGCGTTGCGGAACAGGCAATGAACACTGAAGCTTTCTTT. This gives the protein CSVAEQAMNTEAFF.

The genes are TRBV4-1 and TRBJ2-1; TRBD1 or TRBD2 may be the D gene (5 bases each). The V gene's germline CDR1 is MGHRA and CDR2 YSYEKL. This CDR3 has 13 residues. V lost 1 base to trimming and J lost 6 bases, with 7 bases between them. As DNA, the CDR3 is TGCGCCAGCAGCCAAGCCGGGACCAATGAGCAGTTCTTC. The encoded protein is CASSQAGTNEQFF.

V gene TRBV19 combines with J gene TRBJ2-6; either TRBD1 or TRBD2 may supply D (6 bases each). V dropped 3 bases and J dropped 0 bases, with 21 bases sitting between them. CDR1 is LNHDA and CDR2 is SQIVND in the germline V gene (reference sequence). The CDR3 covers 20 residues. CDR3 protein: CASSMGHGGGVGSGANVLTF. CDR3 DNA: TGTGCCAGTAGTATGGGACATGGAGGGGGAGTTGGCTCTGGGGCCAACGTCCTGACTTTC. Full variable domain (remainder filled in from reference TRBV19 and TRBJ2-6): DGGITQSPKYLFRKEGQNVTLSCEQNLNHDAMYWYRQDPGQGLRLIYYSQIVNDFQKGDIAEGYSVSREKKESFPLTVTSAQKNPTAFYLCASSMGHGGGVGSGANVLTFGAGSRLTVL.

The chain is built from TRBV6-6 and TRBJ2-7; perhaps D is TRBD1 or TRBD2 (5 bases each). Germline CDR1 reads MNHNY; CDR2 reads SVGAGI (reference sequence). The CDR3 has 14 amino acids. V lost 0 bases and J 4 bases, leaving 10 bases between the germline ends. The DNA for the CDR3 is TGTGCCAGCAGTTACTCTGGGGGAAGGTACGAGCAGTACTTC. Amino acid sequence: CASSYSGGRYEQYF.

The rearrangement links TRBV6-5 to TRBJ1-6, with 7 nucleotides matching TRBD1. Losses at the gene ends were 0 bases for V and 8 bases for J; bases not matched to a gene: 4. The V gene's germline CDR1 is MNHEY and CDR2 SVGAGI. CDR3 size: 15 residues. The CDR3: CASSYSGGAYSPLHF. CDR3 nucleotides: TGTGCCAGCAGTTACTCAGGGGGCGCCTATTCACCCCTCCACTTT.

The chain joins TRBV27 to TRBJ1-1, with 7 positions matching TRBD1. CDR3 length: 14 residues. Trimming removed 2 bases from V and 4 bases from J; junction bases left unmatched: 4. In germline, CDR1 is MNHEY, CDR2 SMNVEV (reference sequence). CDR3 residues: CASSLRQGLTEAFF. CDR3 DNA: TGTGCCAGCAGTTTAAGACAGGGTCTCACTGAAGCTTTCTTT.

The V and J genes are TRBV5-1 and TRBJ1-2; 9 bases match TRBD1. The germline CDR1 and CDR2 sequences are SGHRS and YFSETQ. Germline trimming cut 4 bases from V and 5 bases from J; bases unmatched to any gene: 6. The CDR3 has 14 residues. CDR3 coding DNA: TGCGCCAGCAGCCCGACGACAGGGGGTTATGGCTACACCTTC. It is translated as CASSPTTGGYGYTF.

The chain employs TRBV10-2 and TRBJ2-2; D is possibly TRBD1 or TRBD2 (5 bases each). CDR3 length equals 15 residues. CDR1 WSHSY and CDR2 SAAADI come from the germline V gene. V was cut by 3 bases and J by 4 bases, with 12 bases left in between. CDR3 DNA sequence: TGCGCCAGCAGTGATAGAGAGGGACGCACCGGGGAGCTGTTTTTT. This codes for CASSDREGRTGELFF.

The genes are TRBV4-1 and TRBJ1-1, with D hard to call. The CDR3 is 15 amino acids. V dropped 0 bases and J dropped 4 bases, with 12 bases sitting between them. In germline, CDR1 is MGHRA, CDR2 YSYEKL. CDR3 sequence reads: CASSQDFGRVTEAFF. The CDR3 DNA reads as TGCGCCAGCAGCCAAGATTTCGGGAGGGTCACTGAAGCTTTCTTT.

Notes on this clone: The sample carries other DNA sequences with the same CDR3. The chain is built from TRBV5-8 and TRBJ2-2; tentatively, D is TRBD1 (6 bases). Germline lookup yields CDR1 SGHTS and CDR2 YDEGEE. The CDR3 totals 16 residues. The germline V and J ends were trimmed by 1 base and 6 bases, with 16 bases remaining between them. This CDR3 is CASSLLGGRGPGELFF. The CDR3 DNA is TGTGCCAGCAGCTTGTTAGGGGGTCGGGGCCCCGGGGAGCTGTTTTTT.

The V call is TRBV15, the J call TRBJ1-1; 7 bases agree with TRBD1. Unmatched junction bases numbered 5, after V lost 7 bases and J lost 0 bases. Germline V gives CDR1 LNHNV, CDR2 YYDKDF (reference sequence). This CDR3 is 14 amino acids long. The CDR3 reads CATTRTGMNTEAFF. CDR3 nucleotide sequence: TGTGCCACCACTAGGACAGGAATGAACACTGAAGCTTTCTTT.

V gene TRBV29-1 combines with J gene TRBJ2-2; perhaps D is TRBD1 or TRBD2 (5 bases each). V was shortened by 8 bases and J by 0 bases, with 10 bases between the two germline ends. The CDR3 sequence is 13 residues long. Germline values: CDR1 SQVTM, CDR2 ANQGSEA. CDR3 in amino acids: CSTGRPNTGELFF. CDR3 nucleotides: TGCAGCACGGGACGGCCGAACACCGGGGAGCTGTTTTTT.

V is TRBV14 and J is TRBJ1-6; a possible D gene is TRBD1 (5 bases). This CDR3 is 13 amino acids long. Germline V gives CDR1 SGHDN, CDR2 FVKESK. Trimming removed 5 bases from V and 6 bases from J, with 8 bases in between. CDR3 region: CASSVGANSPLHF. The DNA of the CDR3 is TGTGCCAGCAGCGTCGGGGCTAATTCACCCCTCCACTTT.

The genes are TRBV30 and TRBJ2-3, with D perhaps TRBD1 or TRBD2 (5 bases each). The germline gives CDR1 GTSNPN, CDR2 SVGIG (reference sequence). Trimming took off 1 base at V and 0 bases at J, with 8 bases between the two ends. This CDR3 region has 14 residues. The CDR3 nucleotides read TGTGCCTGGAGTGGGGACGCTAGCACAGATACGCAGTATTTT. Encoded protein: CAWSGDASTDTQYF.

The genes are TRBV7-9 and TRBJ1-2; D is perhaps TRBD1 (6 bases). The CDR3 covers 19 residues. V lost 0 bases, J lost 7 bases, and 27 bases lay in between. Germline CDR1 SEHNR, CDR2 FQNEAQ (reference sequence). The CDR3 DNA follows: TGTGCCAGCAGCTTAGCGACCACAGGGAGTTGGACACTATCGGGTGGCTACACCTTC. This translates into CASSLATTGSWTLSGGYTF.

The chain is built from TRBV9 and TRBJ2-7; the match to TRBD2 covers 7 bases. Germline-derived CDR1 and CDR2 are SGDLS and YYNGEE. J gave up 1 base and V 3 bases, and 4 bases lay outside the gene matches. The CDR3 is made up of 14 amino acids. The CDR3 region is CASSGRGGSYEQYF. DNA of the CDR3: TGTGCCAGCAGCGGTCGCGGGGGATCCTACGAGCAGTACTTC.

The rearrangement links TRBV4-1 to TRBJ2-5, with 11 bases matching TRBD2. The CDR3 extends over 17 amino acids. Looked up from germline, CDR1 is MGHRA and CDR2 is YSYEKL. The ends lost 4 bases at V and 3 bases at J; junction bases unmatched: 10. The CDR3, as DNA: TGCGCCAGCAGCCCTCCCCTCCAACTAGCGGGGGAAGAGACCCAGTACTTC. Protein sequence: CASSPPLQLAGEETQYF.

The chain recombines TRBV5-1 with TRBJ2-7; TRBD1 matches 7 bases. The V gene end was trimmed by 0 bases and the J gene end by 4 bases; junction bases not matched to a gene: 10. The CDR3 contains 16 residues. Germline V gene data show CDR1 as SGHRS and CDR2 as YFSETQ. The CDR3 coding sequence is TGCGCCAGCAGCTTGGGTGGGGCAGGGGGTTTTTACGAGCAGTACTTC. It codes for CASSLGGAGGFYEQYF.

The chain joins TRBV6-2 or TRBV6-3 to TRBJ1-1, with TRBD1 identical over 7 bases. The CDR3 spans 14 residues. The V gene end was trimmed by 0 bases and the J gene end by 5 bases; junction bases not matched to a gene: 3. Germline V lookup: CDR1 MNHEY, CDR2 SVGEGT. CDR3 amino acids: CASSYSHRGTEAFF. The DNA of the CDR3 is TGTGCCAGCAGTTACTCCCACAGGGGAACTGAAGCTTTCTTT.

The chain carries TRBV7-8 and TRBJ1-4; no clear D. CDR1 is SGHVS and CDR2 is FQNEAQ in the germline V gene. CDR3 length equals 16 residues. V shed 4 bases and J shed 2 bases, with 14 bases lying between them. The CDR3 DNA follows: TGTGCCAGCAGCTCGCCGCGTGGGATTACTAATGAAAAACTGTTTTTT. Its protein is CASSSPRGITNEKLFF.